Below are 20 T cell receptor delta chains sequenced from a single sample in a study of γδ T cells in repeated Plasmodium falciparum infection. TCRdb reanalysed the multiplex PCR reads via CATT. This sample has 45,000 to 50,000 delta-chain clones, with 1.6% found just once. Vgamma9/Vdelta2+ and Vdelta2-negative gammadelta T cells were flow-sorted from PBMC for bulk sequencing. The specimen sequenced was gamma-delta T cells from blood. The receptors come from a pool of human donors (malaria-infected and uninfected, not separated).

Concerning this clone itself: The TCRdb protein comes from a much larger clone and disagrees with this DNA's translation at residue 13, likely due to a read error; the protein given here is derived from the DNA. Here the V gene is TRDV2, but the J gene went uncalled; the DNA was not compared with TRDD3, the D call given in the table. The CDR3 loop spans 14 amino acids. CDR1 GEAIGNYY and CDR2 EKD come from the germline V gene. In DNA, the CDR3 is TGTGCCTGTGACACGGTGGGGGTTCCTTCAAAACTCACCTTT. This codes for CACDTVGVPSKLTF.

Regarding this clone: This likely traces to a read error, being one base from a far larger clone. Other DNA sequences in this specimen translate into the identical CDR3. Here the CDR3 DNA reads TGTGCTCTTGGGGACCCATACCCTGGGGGCCCAGTCGGACTCATCTTT. It is translated as CALGDPYPGGPVGLIF. This sequence joins TRDV1 and TRDJ1; 7 bases are shared with TRDD3. TCRdb gives no J gene; it was assigned here by matching the DNA to germline. Germline assignment: CDR1 TSWWSYY and CDR2 QGS. Germline trimming cut 3 bases from V and 10 bases from J; bases unmatched to any gene: 17. The CDR3 has 16 amino acids.

The table lists this clone with a few counts. TCRdb shows a much larger clone's protein in place of this DNA's translation, and the two differ at residue 3, likely through a read error; the protein shown is translated from the DNA. This sequence joins TRDV1 and TRDJ1, with D perhaps assigned TRDD2 or TRDD3 (6 bases each). Germline assignment: CDR1 TSWWSYY and CDR2 QGS. The CDR3 length is 20 residues. The chain's CDR3 is CAPGESYAPFGLLYTDKLIF. The CDR3 coding sequence is TGTGCTCCTGGGGAATCCTACGCCCCCTTCGGACTGCTGTACACCGATAAACTCATCTTT.

A note on this clone: A far larger clone is one nucleotide away, so this likely arose from a read error. The rearrangement uses TRDV1 and TRDJ1; the D gene is possibly TRDD3 (5 bases). TCRdb leaves out the J gene; it was filled in here by matching the DNA to germline. The CDR3 has 20 residues. Germline V gives CDR1 TSWWSYY, CDR2 QGS. CDR3 bases: TGTGCTCTTGGGGAACCCCTTGGGCCCACCTGCCCTGGGTACACTGATAAACTCATCTTT. This translates into CALGEPLGPTCPGYTDKLIF.

In its sample, this clone was seen a few times. A far larger clone lies a single base away; this is likely a read error. The same CDR3 is also encoded by other DNA sequences in this sample. The V gene call reads TRDV1; no J gene was called; the table's TRDD3 call for D was not verified on the DNA. Germline assignment: CDR1 TSWWSYY and CDR2 QGS. This CDR3 has 25 amino acids. The CDR3 DNA sequence: TGTGCTCTTGGGGAGTTCCAGAGGGGGCCTTCCGAAAAAAACTGGGGGATACCTTCCAACAGTAAGCTCATCTTT. This codes for CALGEFQRGPSEKNWGIPSNSKLIF.

J is TRDJ1 and V is TRDV1; perhaps TRDD3 as D (7 bases). The CDR3 runs 17 residues. The ends were cut back, 0 bases at V and 14 bases at J, with 28 bases in the middle. The germline gives CDR1 TSWWSYY, CDR2 QGS. CDR3 sequence reads: CALGELPLGIASAEIIF. CDR3 coding DNA: TGTGCTCTTGGGGAACTCCCGTTGGGGATAGCAAGCGCCGAAATAATCTTT.

This clone was recorded at least ten times. This may come from a read error, since a much larger clone is one base off. V gene assignment gives TRDV2, but the J gene was left uncalled; the table gives TRDD3 as D, unverified against the DNA. The germline gives CDR1 GEAIGNYY, CDR2 EKD. The CDR3 runs to 17 residues. CDR3 sequence (DNA): TGTGCCTGTGACACCGTCTCCGGGATACGAAACACCGATAAACCCATCTTT. This sequence encodes CACDTVSGIRNTDKPIF.

This clone has only a few counts. The likely explanation is a read error, given a far larger clone one base away. Other nucleotide sequences in the sample specify the same CDR3. The chain recombines TRDV1 with TRDJ1, with D unresolved. TCRdb offers no J gene call, so here the DNA was matched to germline to obtain one. In germline, CDR1 is TSWWSYY, CDR2 QGS. The CDR3 is 17 amino acids. Trimming cost V 3 bases and J 4 bases, with 21 bases left between them. DNA of the CDR3: TGTGCTCTTGGGGATGGTAAAACCGTCGACCGGGGCGATAAACTCATCTTT. Its translation is CALGDGKTVDRGDKLIF.

Turning to this clone: A single base is all that separates this from a far larger clone, so a read error is likely. Other DNA sequences in this sample translate to the same CDR3. The J gene has no call, while the V gene is TRDV2; the table's D gene call, TRDD3, was not cross checked with the DNA. The CDR3 covers 12 residues. The germline V gene encodes CDR1 GEAIGNYY and CDR2 EKD. CDR3 loop: CACRTGARRVIF. As DNA, the CDR3 is TGTGCCTGTCGGACTGGGGCCCGTAGGGTCATCTTT.

About this clone: This DNA's translation differs at residue 15 from TCRdb's protein, which comes from a much larger clone; a read error is likely, and the protein shown is translated from the DNA. This sequence joins TRDV1 and TRDJ1; weak D call: TRDD3 (5 bases). TCRdb leaves out the J gene; it was filled in here by matching the DNA to germline. The CDR3 spans 18 residues. Germline V CDR1 and CDR2: TSWWSYY, QGS. The CDR3 DNA sequence: TGTGCTCTTGGGGAATGCTTCTGGGAGCGAAGCTACACCGATAGACTCATCTTT. It specifies CALGECFWERSYTDRLIF.

This clone was observed a few times. TCRdb attributes to this sequence the protein of a much larger clone, which differs from the DNA translation at residue 7; a read error is likely, and the protein displayed is translated from the DNA. CDR3 in amino acids: CALGEQVFLSFILGDIGLGTDKLIF. The CDR3 region has the DNA TGTGCTCTTGGGGAACAAGTCTTCCTAAGCTTTATACTGGGGGATATCGGGTTAGGCACCGATAAACTCATCTTT. V gene TRDV1 combines with J gene TRDJ1; the match to TRDD3 covers 11 bases. CDR1 is TSWWSYY and CDR2 is QGS in the germline V gene. This CDR3 has 25 amino acids. V shed 1 base and J 1 base; nucleotides not matched to a gene: 29.

With regard to this clone: The protein held in TCRdb is that of a much larger clone and does not match this DNA's translation at residue 16, likely because of a read error; the protein shown is translated from the DNA. This chain uses TRDV1 with TRDJ1, with unresolved D. The CDR3 sequence is 17 residues long. Germline V lookup: CDR1 TSWWSYY, CDR2 QGS. The CDR3 reads CALGDTFQGGYNDKLTF. As DNA, the CDR3 is TGTGCTCTTGGGGATACATTCCAGGGAGGGTACAACGATAAACTCACCTTT.

This clone was detected many times. The J gene is TRDJ1, the V gene TRDV1; 9 bases fit TRDD2. The CDR3 sequence is 23 residues long. The germline CDR1 and CDR2 sequences are TSWWSYY and QGS. V lost 1 base, J lost 0 bases, and 24 bases stayed unmatched. The DNA of the CDR3 is TGTGCTCTTGGGGAACCGCCCTTCCTACAACAACAGGGGGCTCCCCCCTACACCGATAAACTCATCTTT. Translated: CALGEPPFLQQQGAPPYTDKLIF.

This clone was seen at least ten times. Translating this DNA gives a protein that differs at residue 16 from the TCRdb one, which belongs to a much larger clone; a read error is likely, and the protein shown is this translation. This chain joins TRDV2 and TRDJ1; 12 bases agree with TRDD3. Germline matching of the DNA provided the J gene here, since TCRdb leaves it blank. The CDR3 runs 19 residues. CDR1 is GEAIGNYY and CDR2 is EKD in the germline V gene. Here the CDR3 reads CACDTLPPGGYGSTDRLIF. CDR3 bases: TGTGCCTGTGACACCCTGCCTCCTGGGGGATACGGAAGCACCGATAGACTCATCTTT.

Judged by abundance, this clone is medium-sized. Other DNA sequences in this specimen translate into the identical CDR3. The rearrangement links TRDV1 to TRDJ1; 9 bases line up with TRDD3. The CDR3 runs 20 residues. Germline V gene lookup returns CDR1 TSWWSYY and CDR2 QGS. V was pared by 2 bases and J by 3 bases, with 19 bases of the junction left unmatched. CDR3 DNA: TGTGCTCTTGGGGAAGGTAGATTTCGGCTGGGGGATCACATCCCCGATAAACTCATCTTT. This sequence encodes CALGEGRFRLGDHIPDKLIF.

This clone was seen only a few times. For this DNA, TCRdb reports the protein of a much larger clone, which diverges at residue 12, most likely from a read error; the protein presented here is translated directly from the DNA. This rearrangement joins TRDV1 to TRDJ1, with 7 nucleotides matching TRDD2. The CDR3 spans 21 residues. V dropped 4 bases and J dropped 1; count of bases not matched to a gene: 24. Looked up from germline, CDR1 is TSWWSYY and CDR2 is QGS. CDR3 sequence (DNA): TGTGCTCTTGGGGCCCCCTTCCTGACCTGGTCTGGGAGACGTTTCACCGATAAACTCATCTTT. Protein product: CALGAPFLTWSGRRFTDKLIF.

This clone was seen a handful of times. This probably arose from a read error, given a far larger clone one base away. Other DNA variants within this sample encode the same CDR3. This chain joins TRDV3 and TRDJ1; weak D call: TRDD3 (5 bases). Between the trimmed V and J ends, which lost 1 base and 4 bases, there was a span of 19 bases. The CDR3 runs 15 residues. Germline CDR1 TVYSNPD, CDR2 GDNSRS (reference sequence). The CDR3 DNA reads as TGTGCCTTTATCGCGGGGGTCTGGAGAAGCGATAAACTCATCTTT. It codes for CAFIAGVWRSDKLIF.

As regards this clone: A far larger clone is one base from this, pointing to a likely read error. The sample contains more than one DNA sequence encoding this CDR3. The V call is TRDV1, the J call TRDJ2, with 9 bases that match TRDD3. Assignment of the J gene here rests on matching the DNA to germline, because TCRdb gives none. The V gene end was trimmed by 0 bases and the J gene end by 3 bases; junction bases not matched to a gene: 17. Germline assignment: CDR1 TSWWSYY and CDR2 QGS. This CDR3 has 21 amino acids. The CDR3 spells CALGELLADWGRSPLTAQLFF. The CDR3 DNA reads as TGTGCTCTTGGGGAACTCCTTGCCGACTGGGGGAGATCCCCTCTGACAGCACAACTCTTCTTT.

This clone has a handful of counts. A far larger clone is a single base away, which makes a read error likely. The same CDR3 also results from other DNA sequences found in this sample. The chain employs TRDV1 and TRDJ1, with 9 bases that match TRDD3. TCRdb offers no J gene call, so here the DNA was matched to germline to obtain one. Trimming cost V 3 bases and J 4 bases; bases outside gene matches: 24. CDR1 is TSWWSYY, CDR2 QGS, per germline. The CDR3 covers 21 residues. The CDR3 bases are TGTGCTCTTGGGGAGGGAACCCTTCGCCCTGCCAGGTGGGGGATAAGCGATAAACTCATCTTT. Translation gives CALGEGTLRPARWGISDKLIF.

Turning to this clone: The protein that TCRdb holds for this DNA derives from a much larger clone and differs from the translated DNA at residue 17, which likely indicates a read error; the protein shown here is translated from the DNA. J is TRDJ1 and V is TRDV1; 9 bases line up with TRDD3. The J gene, not given by TCRdb, was assigned here from a germline match of the nucleotide sequence. After removal of 2 bases from V and 7 bases from J, the junction contained 26 bases not matched to a gene. Germline CDR1 TSWWSYY, CDR2 QGS. CDR3 length: 21 amino acids. The chain's CDR3 is CALGENGYWGNRAFWHGKLIF. Written as DNA, the CDR3 is TGTGCTCTTGGGGAAAACGGGTACTGGGGGAATCGGGCCTTTTGGCACGGTAAACTCATCTTT.